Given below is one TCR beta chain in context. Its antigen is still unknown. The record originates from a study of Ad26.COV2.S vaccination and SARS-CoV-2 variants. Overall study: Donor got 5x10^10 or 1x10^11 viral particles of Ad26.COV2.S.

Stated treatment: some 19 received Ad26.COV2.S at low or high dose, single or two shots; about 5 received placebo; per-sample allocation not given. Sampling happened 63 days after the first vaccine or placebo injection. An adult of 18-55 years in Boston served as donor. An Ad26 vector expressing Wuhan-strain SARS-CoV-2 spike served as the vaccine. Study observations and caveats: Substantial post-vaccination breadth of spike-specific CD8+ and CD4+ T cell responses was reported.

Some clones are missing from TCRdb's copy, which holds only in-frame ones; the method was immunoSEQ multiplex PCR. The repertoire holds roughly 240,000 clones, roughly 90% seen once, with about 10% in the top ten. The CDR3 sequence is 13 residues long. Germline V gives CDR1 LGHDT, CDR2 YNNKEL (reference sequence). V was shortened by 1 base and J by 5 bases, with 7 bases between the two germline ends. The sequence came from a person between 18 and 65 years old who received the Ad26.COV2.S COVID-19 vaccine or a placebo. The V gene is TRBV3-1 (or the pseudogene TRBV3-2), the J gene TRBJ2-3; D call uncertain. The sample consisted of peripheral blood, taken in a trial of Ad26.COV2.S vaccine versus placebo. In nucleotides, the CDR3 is TGTGCCAGCAGCCAAGTGCCGGGAGATACGCAGTATTTT. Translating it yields CASSQVPGDTQYF.